A selection of T cell receptor beta chains follows, all from one sample in a study of blood T cells in healthy people across ages. One entry per CDR3 protein results from TCRdb running MiXCR on the 5' RACE reads. Among about 720,000 distinct CDR3 sequences, 22% were seen once, and the ten largest hold under 25%. The sequencing input was blood. The source is a man aged 65-85 years in good health. Both conserved end residues are trimmed from each CDR3. Fields, in order: V gene, J gene, CDR3 protein.

TRBV28,TRBJ1-1,ASSLNRGNGNTEAF
TRBV18,.,ASSPQTGNLGTQY
TRBV15,TRBJ2-1,ATSRDQQLYNEQF
TRBV6-2/TRBV6-3,TRBJ2-1,ASSSLPPGLGVNEQF
TRBV5-1,TRBJ2-1,ASSLQGASYNEQF
TRBV12-3/TRBV12-4,TRBJ1-6,ASTQGQGTSPLH
TRBV14,TRBJ1-1,ASSQAGSRGTEAF
TRBV20-1,TRBJ1-3,SARDPNGPTLNTGGNTIY
TRBV27,TRBJ2-7,ASSPRGSRDEQY
TRBV5-1,TRBJ2-5,ASSTGLAGALQETQY
TRBV24-1,TRBJ2-3,ATSDLSGESTDTQY
TRBV6-4,TRBJ2-5,ASSEGPQETQY
TRBV5-1,TRBJ2-5,ASSIGLAGAGREETQY
TRBV2,TRBJ2-5,ASSEVGLAQETQY
TRBV12-3/TRBV12-4,TRBJ2-1,ASSLLGLVYNEQF
TRBV20-1,TRBJ2-1,SARDRLTNEQF
TRBV6-2/TRBV6-3,TRBJ1-1,ASSGQPGLAGTEAF
TRBV6-5,TRBJ2-2,ATAAGARYTGELF
TRBV12-3/TRBV12-4,TRBJ1-5,ASRGDTWNQPQH
TRBV5-1,TRBJ1-1,ASSLEVRQAEAF
TRBV2,TRBJ1-2,ASRQGARIGYT
TRBV18,TRBJ1-1,ASSSFQTSTNRGAF
TRBV5-1,TRBJ2-5,ASSLQTSFQETQY
TRBV24-1,TRBJ1-2,ATSGGQSYGYT
TRBV7-2,TRBJ2-7,ASSYRYEQY
TRBV12-3/TRBV12-4,TRBJ2-1,ASAVPGGQYNEQF
TRBV20-1,TRBJ2-3,SARGESGRSDTQY
TRBV30,TRBJ2-5,AWSFEAGTQY
TRBV6-2/TRBV6-3,TRBJ2-7,ASSYSGLGVYEQY
TRBV20-1,TRBJ2-1,SARAPGGRPNEQF
TRBV20-1,TRBJ2-7,SARETGTGIYEQY
TRBV5-6,TRBJ1-4,ASSWDRHATNEKLF
TRBV18,TRBJ1-1,ASSPNVGTGDAF
TRBV6-1,TRBJ1-1,ASSTQGPNTEAF
TRBV12-3/TRBV12-4,.,ASSIADRAVQY
TRBV12-3/TRBV12-4,TRBJ2-5,ASSFREASETQY
TRBV12-3/TRBV12-4,TRBJ2-2,ASRKLAGGTGELF
TRBV5-6,TRBJ2-5,ASSFPGGETQY
TRBV12-3/TRBV12-4,TRBJ1-3,ASCSGDTIY
TRBV7-2,TRBJ2-3,ASSVQASDSTDTQY
TRBV10-3,TRBJ2-1,AISGVKDSYNEQF
TRBV10-3,TRBJ2-3,AVGGGFTDTQY
TRBV5-1,TRBJ2-4,ASSLEGGLAGVNIQY
TRBV11-2,TRBJ2-7,ASSLGQGLEKQY
TRBV3-1,TRBJ2-2,ASSQFPSPGELF
TRBV10-3,TRBJ2-7,AISARQGGDWAEQY
TRBV5-1,TRBJ2-3,ASSFTRDRPSTDTQY
TRBV4-1,TRBJ2-3,ASSQDQRSTDTQY
TRBV20-1,.,SARFRETQY
TRBV12-3/TRBV12-4,TRBJ2-1,ASSHRSSVAGSSYNEQF
TRBV12-3/TRBV12-4,TRBJ1-5,ASSLGIPNQPQH
TRBV29-1,TRBJ1-2,SVTDRDGYT
TRBV5-1,TRBJ2-1,ASRFGTSGHNEQF
TRBV29-1,TRBJ2-5,SVDQRGEQETQY
TRBV20-1,TRBJ2-6,SAREHRAGANVLT
TRBV7-9,TRBJ2-1,ASSLVYLRELDEQF
TRBV2,TRBJ2-3,ASSLRAPTDTQY
TRBV14,TRBJ2-3,ASSQPAALADTQY
TRBV5-1,TRBJ2-1,ASSPGDSTIYNEQF